Detailed here is one TCR beta chain. This record comes from a study of blood T cell repertoires in COVID-19. Study details: The samples span acute and convalescent COVID-19 from the United States, Italy and Spain. T cells, B-cell-depleted T cells, or PBMCs supplied cDNA or gDNA.

Patients at the Seattle site were enrolled during active infection and followed longitudinally. V lost 4 bases to trimming and J lost 2 bases, with 20 bases between them. The CDR3 covers 17 residues. CDR1 and CDR2 from the germline V gene are MGHDK and SYGVNS. As processed by the authors: For nucleated cells, counts were estimated from reference gene primer amplification. The data were produced by immunoSEQ multiplex PCR, yet TCRdb's version contains in-frame clones alone and is incomplete. The V and J calls and clone size were taken over from that table, and D and trimming were inferred from the DNA. This table holds about 250,000 clones, around 88% found once.

V and J are TRBV25-1 and TRBJ2-5; D is possibly TRBD1 (6 bases). Sequencing used peripheral blood. The TCR sequence derives from a woman aged 25 to 39 with COVID-19, enrolled during active disease. The CDR3 protein is CASSGPSIIDRQETQYF. As DNA, the CDR3 is TGTGCCAGCAGTGGACCGAGCATTATCGACAGGCAAGAGACCCAGTACTTC.